This T cell receptor beta chain stems from a study of OX40 agonist ivuxolimab in advanced cancers. This clone rates as medium-sized (0.01 to 0.1%). Data came from immunoSEQ multiplex PCR; TCRdb stores just in-frame clones and leaves some out. Of about 20,000 clones in the sample, approximately 81% were seen once. The V end lost 6 bases, the J end lost 3 bases, and 11 bases lay between the germline ends. The germline CDR1 and CDR2 sequences are PRHDT and FYEKMQ (reference sequence). The CDR3 contains 14 residues. This sample comprised CD4+ or CD8+ T cells sorted from blood, obtained in a trial of the OX40 agonist ivuxolimab. This chain uses TRBV13 with TRBJ2-2; a possible D gene is TRBD1 (7 bases). The origin of this receptor is an adult with an advanced solid tumor such as melanoma, head and neck, liver or kidney cancer. The CDR3 DNA is TGTGCCAGCAGGTCCAGGGGGGACACCGGGGAGCTGTTTTTT. This gives the protein CASRSRGDTGELFF.